The next 4 T cell receptor beta chains were all read from a single sample in a study of beta chain features in type 1 diabetes. Findings of the study overall: Among all four CD4+ subsets, Type 1 diabetes patients had TCRB CDR3s that were moderately but significantly shorter.

Their antigens remain unidentified. Sequencing targeted expressed TCRB transcripts, as all isolated RNA had been reverse transcribed. Produced via immunoSEQ multiplex PCR; TCRdb's table is partial and in-frame only. The table records about 700,000 clones, 13% of them present only once. Sequenced: naive CD4+ T cells from blood. These receptors originate from a man aged 18 to 30 with type 1 diabetes.

This clone was found a few times. The V gene is TRBV10-3, the J gene TRBJ1-2, with D possibly matching TRBD1 (6 bases). The V end lost 0 bases, the J end lost 7 bases, and 12 bases lay between the germline ends. There are 14 residues in the CDR3. Germline CDR1 and CDR2: ENHRY and SYGVKD. The CDR3 nucleotides read TGTGCCATCAGTGAGTCAACGGGGGCCGTTGGCTACACCTTC. Amino acids: CAISESTGAVGYTF.

The chain carries TRBV5-4 and TRBJ2-3; D unclear. The CDR3 spans 13 residues. Germline CDR1 reads SGHNT; CDR2 reads YYREEE (reference sequence). V lost 0 bases, J lost 2 bases, and 4 bases lay in between. The CDR3 sequence: CASSLEYTDTQYF. The CDR3 nucleotides are TGTGCCAGCAGCTTGGAATACACAGATACGCAGTATTTT. Looking up the rest from reference TRBV5-4 and TRBJ2-3 gives the full variable domain: ETGVTQSPTHLIKTRGQQVTLRCSSQSGHNTVSWYQQALGQGPQFIFQYYREEENGRGNFPPRFSGLQFPNYSSELNVNALELDDSALYLCASSLEYTDTQYFGPGTRLTVL.

The CDR3, as DNA: TGTGCCAGCAGCTTGGACGCGACTGAAGCTTTCTTT. As protein: CASSLDATEAFF. The chain employs TRBV5-6 and TRBJ1-1, with D unclear. CDR3 length: 12 amino acids. The V end lost 0 bases, the J end lost 5 bases, and 5 bases lay between the germline ends. Germline V gene data show CDR1 as SGHDT and CDR2 as YYEEEE.

The chain recombines TRBV29-1 with TRBJ2-3; D perhaps matches TRBD1 (5 bases). V lost 5 bases, J lost 5 bases, and 11 bases lay in between. The CDR3 sequence is 12 residues long. CDR1 and CDR2 (germline): SQVTM, ANQGSEA. The chain's CDR3 is CSVIIQGDTQYF. CDR3 DNA sequence: TGCAGCGTTATAATCCAGGGAGATACGCAGTATTTT.